This T cell receptor delta chain was recorded in a study of gamma-delta chains in newborns, infants, children. Overall study: Microbial exposure reportedly drives polyclonal innate γδ T cell expansion after birth.

This clone was counted only a few times. TCRdb's protein for this DNA is that of a much larger clone and differs from the translation at residue 11, likely a read error; the protein shown is the DNA translation. TCRdb called clones from the reads again using CATT. Counted here are 7,500 to 10,000 delta-chain clones, 1.6% occurring once; the ten biggest clones make up approximately 8%. The CDR3 is 20 amino acids. Germline trimming cut 0 bases from V and 0 bases from J; bases unmatched to any gene: 9. Germline CDR1 GEAIGNYY, CDR2 EKD. The rearrangement uses TRDV2 and TRDJ3; 8 positions match TRDD3. The TCR comes from a child who was a newborn, infant or young child, either healthy, febrile or measles-vaccinated (not recorded which). Sequencing used blood. The CDR3 DNA sequence: TGTGCCTGTGACACCGTGGGAACTGGGGGGCTCTCCTGGGACACCCGACAGATGTTTTTC. This codes for CACDTVGTGGLSWDTRQMFF.